This TCR beta chain was identified in a study of early T cells in non-severe SARS-CoV-2 infection. Study results and caveats: VDJdb matching favored anti-spike CD8 responses, missing private and CD4 specificities.

Per germline, CDR1 SGHRS and CDR2 YFSETQ. The J segment lost 5 bases and the V segment lost 0 bases, leaving 6 bases of the junction unmatched. The CDR3 extends over 16 amino acids. In this sample, this clonotype turned up many times. The antigen remains undetermined. In the library, individual cDNA molecules carried attached unique molecular identifiers. TCRdb reprocessed the 5' RACE reads via MiXCR and lists one record per CDR3 protein. The sample yields about 83,000 distinct CDR3 sequences, about 10% seen once. The sample here was whole blood, taken at baseline. The origin of this receptor is an adult who was a healthcare worker with PCR-confirmed SARS-CoV-2 infection or an uninfected control (not recorded which). The gene calls are TRBV5-1 and TRBJ2-1, with 9 bases aligning to TRBD2. CDR3 DNA sequence: TGCGCCAGCAGCTTGGTCAGCGGGAGGAAGGACAATGAGCAGTTCTTC. Translated: CASSLVSGRKDNEQFF.